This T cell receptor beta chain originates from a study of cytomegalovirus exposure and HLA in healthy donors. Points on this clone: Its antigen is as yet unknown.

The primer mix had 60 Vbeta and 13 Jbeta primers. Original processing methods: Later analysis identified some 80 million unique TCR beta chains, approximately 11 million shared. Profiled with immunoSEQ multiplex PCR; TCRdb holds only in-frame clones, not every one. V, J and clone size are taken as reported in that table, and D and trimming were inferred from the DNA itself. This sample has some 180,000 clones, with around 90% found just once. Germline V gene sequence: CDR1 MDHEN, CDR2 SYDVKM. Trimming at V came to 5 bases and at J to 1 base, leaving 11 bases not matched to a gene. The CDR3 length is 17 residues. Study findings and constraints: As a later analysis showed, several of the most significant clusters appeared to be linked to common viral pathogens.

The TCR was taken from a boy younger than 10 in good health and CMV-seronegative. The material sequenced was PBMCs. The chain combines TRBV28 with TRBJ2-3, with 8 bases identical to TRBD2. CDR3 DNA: TGTGCCAGCAGTCAAAGCGGGAGCGGGAAAGGCACAGATACGCAGTATTTT. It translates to CASSQSGSGKGTDTQYF.